This TCR beta chain was found in a study of T cells and Merkel cell carcinoma outcomes. Study outcomes and limitations: Reportedly, T-cell repertoire with density predicts Merkel cell carcinoma outcomes.

CDR3 length: 12 residues. Germline CDR1 reads LNHDA; CDR2 reads SQIVND (reference sequence). V lost 6 bases and J 2 bases, leaving 8 bases between the germline ends. TCRdb's copy holds only in-frame clones and misses some; the assay was immunoSEQ multiplex PCR. The sample lists roughly 13,000 clones; over 85% were seen once. Concerning this clone itself: Its antigen remains unknown.

Material for sequencing was tumor tissue from Merkel cell carcinoma. The chain links TRBV19 to TRBJ2-7; D remains ambiguous. The sequence derives from a human donor with Merkel cell carcinoma. The CDR3 DNA reads TGTGCCAGTAGGGATCCTACCTACGAGCAGTACTTC. This translates into CASRDPTYEQYF.